A single sample is the source of the 26 T cell receptor beta chains below, sequenced in a study of T cell repertoires in cytomegalovirus infection. TCRdb processed the reads anew with MiXCR; each CDR3 protein has one entry. This table holds 200,000 to 250,000 distinct CDR3 sequences, about 23% found once. Sequenced material: CD8+ T cells from PBMCs. Source of these receptors: a human donor in good health (CMV status not recorded). Some clones in this sample may be carry-over from other donors' samples.

This chain connects TRBV12-5 to TRBJ1-2; weak D call: TRBD1 (5 bases). Germline V CDR1 and CDR2: LGHNT, FRNRAP. This CDR3 is built from 17 residues. The V end was cut by 1 base, the J end by 8 bases, with 23 bases between. The CDR3 DNA reads TGTGCTAGTGGTTTGGGGACCGGGACCGCGACTGGAGTGGGCTACACCTTC. Translation gives CASGLGTGTATGVGYTF.

The chain combines TRBV11-2 with TRBJ2-1, with D perhaps TRBD1 (5 bases). The germline V gene has CDR1 SGHAT and CDR2 FQNNGV. Trimming took off 2 bases at V and 2 bases at J, with 10 bases between the two ends. The CDR3 totals 15 residues. CDR3 coding DNA: TGTGCCAGCAGCTTAAACCAGGGAACCTACAATGAGCAGTTCTTC. This codes for CASSLNQGTYNEQFF.

V usage is TRBV7-2 and J usage is TRBJ2-3, with D maybe TRBD2 (6 bases). The V gene lost 8 bases and the J gene lost 2 bases, with 20 bases spanning the gap. This CDR3 region has 16 residues. Germline lookup yields CDR1 SGHTA and CDR2 FQGNSA. CDR3 in DNA: TGTGCCAGCCACCCTGGTTGGCGGGGACTCACAGATACGCAGTATTTT. Translating gives CASHPGWRGLTDTQYF.

This clonotype was seen only a few times. This chain uses TRBV7-6 with TRBJ1-1, with no clear D. Germline assignment: CDR1 SGHVS and CDR2 FNYEAQ. V shed 1 base and J shed 2 bases, with 11 bases lying between them. The CDR3 covers 15 residues. In DNA form, the CDR3 reads TGTGCCAGCAGCTTAGTTTCGGGGAGAAACACTGAAGCTTTCTTT. Protein sequence: CASSLVSGRNTEAFF.

This clonotype came up many times. The chain employs TRBV10-3 and TRBJ2-7; a possible D gene is TRBD1 (6 bases). CDR1 is ENHRY and CDR2 is SYGVKD in the germline V gene. The V and J ends lost 3 bases and 3 bases respectively, with 12 bases between them. This CDR3 is built from 14 residues. CDR3 region: CAISDGTRLYEQYF. DNA for the CDR3: TGTGCCATCAGTGACGGGACAAGGCTCTACGAGCAGTACTTC.

The table lists this clonotype with a few counts. The chain carries TRBV2 and TRBJ2-1, with D perhaps TRBD2 (7 bases). The CDR3 covers 13 residues. V was cut by 7 bases and J by 10 bases, with 17 bases left in between. Germline V CDR1 and CDR2: SNHLY, FYNNEI. The CDR3 loop is CASIIGGLREQFF. CDR3 nucleotides: TGTGCCAGCATTATAGGGGGACTACGAGAGCAGTTCTTC.

This clonotype occurred a few times. The chain has TRBV28 and TRBJ2-1; D is uncertain. This CDR3 is built from 16 residues. CDR1 is MDHEN, CDR2 SYDVKM, per germline. V lost 1 base to trimming and J lost 7 bases, with 17 bases between them. The chain's CDR3 is CASSLLGQGLGNEQFF. The CDR3, as DNA: TGTGCCAGCAGTTTATTGGGCCAAGGTCTTGGAAATGAGCAGTTCTTC. The full variable domain, in which reference TRBV28 and TRBJ2-1 provide the parts outside the CDR3, is DVKVTQSSRYLVKRTGEKVFLECVQDMDHENMFWYRQDPGLGLRLIYFSYDVKMKEKGDIPEGYSVSREKKERFSLILESASTNQTSMYLCASSLLGQGLGNEQFFGPGTRLTVL.

Ten or more counts support this clonotype. The chain combines TRBV7-9 with TRBJ1-2; the D is unclear. Between the trimmed V and J ends, which lost 6 bases and 5 bases, there was a span of 19 bases. Per germline, CDR1 SEHNR and CDR2 FQNEAQ (reference sequence). This CDR3 comprises 15 residues. CDR3 DNA sequence: TGTGCCAGCAGTCACCTGAGCACAGAAAATTATGGCTACACCTTC. It encodes CASSHLSTENYGYTF.

About this clonotype itself: Germline is not matched at one junction end, which may reflect a read error. The rearrangement links TRBV6-1 to TRBJ2-3, with a tentative D call TRBD1 (6 bases). Germline assignment: CDR1 MNHNS and CDR2 SASEGT. CDR3 size: 15 residues. The CDR3 protein is CAISTPGDNTDTQYF. The CDR3 nucleotides are TGTGCCATCAGTACCCCCGGGGACAACACAGATACGCAGTATTTT.

The chain joins TRBV6-5 to TRBJ1-1; weak D call: TRBD1 (5 bases). Trimming left V 1 base short and J 2 bases short, with 8 bases between. Germline V lookup: CDR1 MNHEY, CDR2 SVGAGI. CDR3 length equals 14 residues. The CDR3 sequence is CASSYFQGNTEAFF. The CDR3 DNA reads as TGTGCCAGCAGTTACTTTCAGGGAAACACTGAAGCTTTCTTT.

This clonotype was detected only a few times. The J gene is TRBJ2-1, the V gene TRBV6-5, with TRBD1 identical over 12 bases. The V and J ends lost 0 bases and 7 bases, in that order; junction bases with no gene match: 4. Germline V gene sequence: CDR1 MNHEY, CDR2 SVGAGI. The CDR3 totals 16 residues. The CDR3 DNA is TGTGCCAGCAGTTACTCACCGGGACAGGGGGCGAATGAGCAGTTCTTC. This gives the protein CASSYSPGQGANEQFF.

V and J are TRBV28 and TRBJ1-4; D is undetermined. The CDR3 is 11 amino acids. Between the trimmed V and J ends, which lost 4 bases and 8 bases, there was a span of 5 bases. CDR1 MDHEN and CDR2 SYDVKM come from the germline V gene. In DNA, the CDR3 is TGTGCCAGCAGTTCTCTGGAAAAACTGTTTTTT. It yields the protein CASSSLEKLFF.

This clonotype has a handful of counts. This CDR3 is CASSYSRQNEAFF. The CDR3 DNA reads as TGTGCCAGCAGTTACTCGCGACAGAATGAAGCTTTCTTT. The genes are TRBV6-5 and TRBJ1-1, with D maybe TRBD1 (5 bases). From germline, CDR1 is MNHEY and CDR2 SVGAGI. With 0 bases removed from V and 7 bases from J, the gap between germline ends came to 9 bases. The CDR3 extends over 13 amino acids.

A few counts support this clonotype. The CDR3 region is CSAPASPTMALHF. DNA of the CDR3: TGCAGTGCTCCGGCAAGTCCTACTATGGCCCTCCACTTT. The chain is built from TRBV20-1 and TRBJ1-6; unclear D gene. The CDR3 spans 13 residues. V was pared by 5 bases and J by 14 bases, with 19 bases between. CDR1 is DFQATT, CDR2 SNEGSKA, per germline (reference sequence).

This sequence joins TRBV20-1 and TRBJ1-5; 7 bases align to TRBD1. The junction had 4 bases not matched to a gene; V was cut back by 1 base and J by 1 base. The CDR3 totals 15 residues. Germline V gene sequence: CDR1 DFQATT, CDR2 SNEGSKA (reference sequence). The CDR3 sequence: CSARGQGGSNQPQHF. The CDR3 region has the DNA TGCAGTGCTAGAGGACAGGGTGGGAGCAATCAGCCCCAGCATTTT.

This clonotype has a count of ten or more. The chain has TRBV27 and TRBJ2-7; D remains unclear. CDR1 MNHEY and CDR2 SMNVEV come from the germline V gene (reference sequence). This CDR3 is built from 13 residues. Trimming shortened V by 9 bases and J by 0 bases, and 12 bases separated the two germline ends. For the CDR3, the DNA is TGTGCCAGTCGCTTGGGGATCTCCTACGAGCAGTACTTC. This sequence encodes CASRLGISYEQYF.

V is TRBV5-6 and J is TRBJ1-1; 9 nucleotides align to TRBD1. The CDR3 runs to 14 residues. Losses at the gene ends were 0 bases for V and 4 bases for J; bases not matched to a gene: 1. Per the germline V gene, CDR1 is SGHDT and CDR2 is YYEEEE. CDR3 residues: CASSLEQGATEAFF. DNA for the CDR3: TGTGCCAGCAGCTTGGAACAGGGGGCCACTGAAGCTTTCTTT.

The chain has TRBV20-1 and TRBJ2-3, with TRBD2 matching over 7 bases. Germline V gene sequence: CDR1 DFQATT, CDR2 SNEGSKA (reference sequence). The CDR3 runs to 14 residues. After removal of 6 bases from V and 0 bases from J, the junction contained 6 bases not matched to a gene. CDR3 sequence reads: CSAETSASTDTQYF. CDR3 DNA: TGCAGTGCAGAAACTAGCGCTAGCACAGATACGCAGTATTTT.

CDR3 DNA sequence: TGTGCCAGCAGCCGGTTACAGGGAAACACTGAAGCTTTCTTT. Its translation is CASSRLQGNTEAFF. The chain recombines TRBV14 with TRBJ1-1, with D possibly being TRBD1 (6 bases). CDR3 size: 14 residues. Germline V gene sequence: CDR1 SGHDN, CDR2 FVKESK. The ends were cut back, 4 bases at V and 2 bases at J, with 11 bases in the middle.

There are many counts of this clonotype. The J gene is TRBJ2-2, the V gene TRBV7-8; D call uncertain. The V and J ends lost 2 bases and 3 bases respectively, with 7 bases between them. The CDR3 covers 14 residues. CDR1 is SGHVS, CDR2 FQNEAQ, per germline. The CDR3 sequence is CASSLSADTGELFF. Written as DNA, the CDR3 is TGTGCCAGCAGCTTATCTGCGGACACCGGGGAGCTGTTTTTT.

V is TRBV6-6 and J is TRBJ2-1, with D hard to call. CDR1 and CDR2 (germline): MNHNY, SVGAGI (reference sequence). CDR3 length: 17 residues. Trimming stripped 2 bases from V and 0 bases from J, with 14 bases between. The CDR3 nucleotides read TGTGCCAGCAGTTACGAGGACCCGCAGTACTCCTACAATGAGCAGTTCTTC. It encodes CASSYEDPQYSYNEQFF.

Note on this clonotype: A much more abundant neighbour one base away suggests this may be a read error. The chain joins TRBV28 to TRBJ2-1, with D hard to call. Trimming removed 8 bases at V and 7 bases at J, with 6 bases between. CDR1 MDHEN and CDR2 SYDVKM come from the germline V gene. This CDR3 is built from 10 residues. CDR3 sequence reads: CASGRNEQFF. CDR3 nucleotide sequence: TGTGCCAGCGGCCGGAATGAGCAGTTCTTC.

The V gene is TRBV29-1, the J gene TRBJ1-1; tentatively, D is TRBD1 (5 bases). Trimming took 5 bases from V and 0 from J, leaving 13 bases between them. The CDR3 extends over 14 amino acids. CDR1 and CDR2 from the germline V gene are SQVTM and ANQGSEA. This chain's CDR3 is CSVTGERLNTEAFF. DNA for the CDR3: TGCAGCGTTACGGGGGAGAGACTGAACACTGAAGCTTTCTTT.

This clonotype was seen a handful of times. The chain is built from TRBV6-1 and TRBJ1-5; D might be TRBD1 (6 bases). The CDR3 runs to 15 residues. Germline V lookup: CDR1 MNHNS, CDR2 SASEGT. With 6 bases removed from V and 2 bases from J, the gap between germline ends came to 14 bases. This CDR3 reads CASSTTGLGNQPQHF. In nucleotides, the CDR3 is TGTGCCAGCAGCACAACAGGGCTCGGCAATCAGCCCCAGCATTTT.

This clonotype showed up many times. The chain is built from TRBV27 and TRBJ1-1; 8 nucleotides agree with TRBD1. Germline V gene data show CDR1 as MNHEY and CDR2 as SMNVEV (reference sequence). Trimming took 6 bases from V and 4 from J; bases not matched to a gene: 7. CDR3 size: 14 residues. The CDR3 is CASSLDRAGTEAFF. CDR3 DNA sequence: TGTGCCAGCAGCCTGGACAGGGCGGGCACTGAAGCTTTCTTT.

J is TRBJ2-5 and V is TRBV6-6; 8 bases align to TRBD2. The CDR3 runs to 14 residues. Germline loops: CDR1 MNHNY, CDR2 SVGAGI (reference sequence). The V gene end was trimmed by 7 bases and the J gene end by 4 bases; junction bases not matched to a gene: 8. The CDR3 DNA reads TGTGCCAGCATTAGGAGCGGGAGAGGAGAGACCCAGTACTTC. This sequence encodes CASIRSGRGETQYF.